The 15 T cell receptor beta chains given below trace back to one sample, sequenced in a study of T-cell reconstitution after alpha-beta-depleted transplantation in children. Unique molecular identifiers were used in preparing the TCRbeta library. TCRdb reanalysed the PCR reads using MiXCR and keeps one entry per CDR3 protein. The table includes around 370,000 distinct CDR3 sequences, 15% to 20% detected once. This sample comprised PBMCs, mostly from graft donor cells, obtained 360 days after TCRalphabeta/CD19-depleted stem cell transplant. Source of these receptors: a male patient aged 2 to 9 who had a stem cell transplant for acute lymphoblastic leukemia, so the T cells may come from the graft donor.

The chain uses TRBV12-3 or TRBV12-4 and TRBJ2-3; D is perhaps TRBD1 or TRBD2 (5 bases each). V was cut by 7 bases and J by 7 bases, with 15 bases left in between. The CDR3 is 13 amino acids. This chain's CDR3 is CASNPGPPYTQYF. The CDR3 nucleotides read TGTGCCAGCAACCCGGGACCTCCTTATACGCAGTATTTT.

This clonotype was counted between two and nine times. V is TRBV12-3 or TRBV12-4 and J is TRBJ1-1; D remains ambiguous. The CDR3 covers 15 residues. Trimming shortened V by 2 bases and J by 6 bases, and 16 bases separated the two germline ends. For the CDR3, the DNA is TGTGCCAGCAGTTTATCTGGGATTACGGACTCTGAAGCTTTCTTT. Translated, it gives CASSLSGITDSEAFF.

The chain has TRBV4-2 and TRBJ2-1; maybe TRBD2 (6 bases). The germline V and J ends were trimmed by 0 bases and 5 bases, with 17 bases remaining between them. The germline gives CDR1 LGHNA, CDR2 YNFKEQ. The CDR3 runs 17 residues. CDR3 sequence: CASSQDREGGSNNEQFF. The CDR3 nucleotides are TGTGCCAGCAGCCAAGATAGAGAGGGAGGCTCAAACAATGAGCAGTTCTTC.

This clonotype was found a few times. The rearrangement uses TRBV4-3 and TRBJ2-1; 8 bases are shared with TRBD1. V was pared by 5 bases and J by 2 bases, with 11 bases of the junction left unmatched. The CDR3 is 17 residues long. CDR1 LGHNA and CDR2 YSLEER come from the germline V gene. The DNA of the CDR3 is TGCGCCAGCAGCAGAATTCGGACAGGGCGGGCCTACAATGAGCAGTTCTTC. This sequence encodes CASSRIRTGRAYNEQFF.

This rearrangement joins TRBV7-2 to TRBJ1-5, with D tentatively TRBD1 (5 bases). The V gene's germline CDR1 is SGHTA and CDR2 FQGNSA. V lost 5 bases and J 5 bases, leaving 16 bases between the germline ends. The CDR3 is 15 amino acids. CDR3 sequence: CASSPWDGYDQPQHF. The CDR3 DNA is TGTGCCAGCAGCCCATGGGACGGGTACGATCAGCCCCAGCATTTT. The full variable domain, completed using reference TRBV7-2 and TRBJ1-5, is GAGVSQSPSNKVTEKGKDVELRCDPISGHTALYWYRQSLGQGLEFLIYFQGNSAPDKSGLPSDRFSAERTGGSVSTLTIQRTQQEDSAVYLCASSPWDGYDQPQHFGDGTRLSIL.

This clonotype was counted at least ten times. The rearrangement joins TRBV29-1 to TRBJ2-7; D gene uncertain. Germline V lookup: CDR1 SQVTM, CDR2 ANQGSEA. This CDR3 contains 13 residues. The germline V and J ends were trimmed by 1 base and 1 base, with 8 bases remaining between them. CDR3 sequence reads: CSVEAGPSYEQYF. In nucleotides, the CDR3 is TGCAGCGTTGAAGCTGGCCCTTCCTACGAGCAGTACTTC.

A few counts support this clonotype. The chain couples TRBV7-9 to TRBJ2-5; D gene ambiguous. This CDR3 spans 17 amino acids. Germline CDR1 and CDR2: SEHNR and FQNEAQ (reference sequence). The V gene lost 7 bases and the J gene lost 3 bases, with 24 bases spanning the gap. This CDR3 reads CASTDPRAGIVKETQYF. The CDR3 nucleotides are TGTGCCAGCACCGACCCTCGCGCAGGAATCGTCAAAGAGACCCAGTACTTC.

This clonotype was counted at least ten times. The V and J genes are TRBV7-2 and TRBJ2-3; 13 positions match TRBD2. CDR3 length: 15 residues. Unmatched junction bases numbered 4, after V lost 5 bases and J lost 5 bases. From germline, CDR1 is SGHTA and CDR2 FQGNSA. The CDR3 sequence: CASSRTSGSGDTQYF. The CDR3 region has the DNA TGTGCCAGCAGCCGGACTAGCGGGAGTGGAGATACGCAGTATTTT.

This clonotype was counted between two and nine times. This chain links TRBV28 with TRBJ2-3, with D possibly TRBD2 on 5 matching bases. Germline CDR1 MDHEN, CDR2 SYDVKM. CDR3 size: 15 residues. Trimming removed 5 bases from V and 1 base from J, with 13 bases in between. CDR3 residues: CASSHVVGGTDTQYF. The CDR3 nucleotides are TGTGCCAGCAGTCATGTCGTCGGGGGCACAGATACGCAGTATTTT.

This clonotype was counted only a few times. The CDR3 bases are TGTGCCAGCAGCTATGGGGGGTTTGACACCGGGGAGCTGTTTTTT. Amino acids: CASSYGGFDTGELFF. V usage is TRBV7-6 and J usage is TRBJ2-2; D is perhaps TRBD2 (6 bases). CDR3 length: 15 residues. CDR1 SGHVS and CDR2 FNYEAQ come from the germline V gene. Trimming took 4 bases from V and 3 from J, leaving 12 bases between them.

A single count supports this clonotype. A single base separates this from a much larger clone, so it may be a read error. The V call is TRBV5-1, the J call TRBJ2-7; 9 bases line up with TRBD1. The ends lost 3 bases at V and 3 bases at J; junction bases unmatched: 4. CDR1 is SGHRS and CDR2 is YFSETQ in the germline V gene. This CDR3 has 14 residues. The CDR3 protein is CASSSGTGIYEQYF. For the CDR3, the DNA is TGCGCCAGCAGCTCCGGGACAGGGATCTACGAGCAGTACTTC.

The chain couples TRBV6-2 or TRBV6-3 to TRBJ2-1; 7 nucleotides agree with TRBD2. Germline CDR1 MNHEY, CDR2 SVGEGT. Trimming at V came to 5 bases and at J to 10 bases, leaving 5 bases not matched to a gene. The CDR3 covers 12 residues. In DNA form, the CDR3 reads TGTGCCAGCAGTCCCCCGGGACTAGAGCAGTTCTTC. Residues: CASSPPGLEQFF.

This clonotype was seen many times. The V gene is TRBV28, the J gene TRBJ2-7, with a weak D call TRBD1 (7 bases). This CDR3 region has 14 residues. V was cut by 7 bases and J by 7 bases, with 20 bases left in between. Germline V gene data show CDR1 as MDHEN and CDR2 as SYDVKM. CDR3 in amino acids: CASNQGGGSREQYF. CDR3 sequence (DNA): TGTGCCAGCAATCAGGGGGGTGGGAGTCGGGAGCAGTACTTC.

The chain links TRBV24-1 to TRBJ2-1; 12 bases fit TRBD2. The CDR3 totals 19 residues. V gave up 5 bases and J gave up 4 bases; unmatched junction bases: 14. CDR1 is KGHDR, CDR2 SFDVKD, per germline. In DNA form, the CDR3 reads TGTGCCACCAGTGGGCTAGCGGGAGGGCCGTACGGCCCATACAATGAGCAGTTCTTC. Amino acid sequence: CATSGLAGGPYGPYNEQFF.

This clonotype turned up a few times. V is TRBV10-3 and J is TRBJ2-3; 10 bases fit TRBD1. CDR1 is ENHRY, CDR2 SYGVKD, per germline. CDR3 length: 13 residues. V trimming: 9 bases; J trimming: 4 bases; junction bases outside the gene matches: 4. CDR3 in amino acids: CAMRGQGSDTQYF. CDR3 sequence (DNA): TGTGCCATGAGGGGACAGGGGTCAGATACGCAGTATTTT.